This T cell receptor beta chain was recorded in a study of Graves' ophthalmopathy and Graves' hyperthyroidism. Overall study findings and caveats: Separation of ophthalmopathy from stable hyperthyroidism was achieved by a 13-signature model, at about 91% sensitivity and around 81% specificity. Thyroid clonotypes that were expanded above 0.001 frequency mostly also appeared in blood.

With regard to this clonotype: Its antigen is as yet unknown.

If patients had other autoimmune diseases, uncontrolled infections, pregnancy or lactation, they were excluded. CDR3 regions of TCR beta were amplified from RNA transcripts. The workflow started with a first-round RT-PCR run with HTBI primers and then moved on to a second-round multiplex PCR. MiXCR was run by TCRdb on the multiplex PCR reads, yielding one entry per CDR3 protein. The sample has almost 750,000 distinct CDR3 sequences, approximately 40% seen once; the top ten hold approximately 43%. This CDR3 region has 14 residues. Deletions cut 6 bases from V and 2 bases from J, with 13 bases between. CDR1 SNHLY and CDR2 FYNNEI come from the germline V gene.

Sequencing used peripheral blood. The J gene is TRBJ1-2, the V gene TRBV2; D might be TRBD1 (6 bases). The source of this sequence is an adult man with Graves' ophthalmopathy. CDR3 amino acids: CASSPWTENYGYTF. The CDR3 nucleotides read TGTGCCAGCAGCCCGTGGACAGAAAACTATGGCTACACCTTC.